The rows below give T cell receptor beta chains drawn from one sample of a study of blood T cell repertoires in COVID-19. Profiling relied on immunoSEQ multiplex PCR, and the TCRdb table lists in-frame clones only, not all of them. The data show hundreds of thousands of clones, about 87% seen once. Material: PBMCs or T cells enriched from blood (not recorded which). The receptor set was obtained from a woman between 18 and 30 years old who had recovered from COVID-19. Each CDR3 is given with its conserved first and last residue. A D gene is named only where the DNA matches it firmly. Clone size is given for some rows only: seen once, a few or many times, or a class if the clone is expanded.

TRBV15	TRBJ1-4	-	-	CATSRDPGAGEKLFF	TGTGCCACCAGCAGAGATCCAGGGGCGGGTGAAAAACTGTTTTTT
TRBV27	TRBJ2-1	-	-	CASSLSGGEQFF	TGTGCCAGCAGTTTATCGGGGGGTGAGCAGTTCTTC
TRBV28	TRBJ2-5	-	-	CASSTWGQTGETQYF	TGTGCCAGCAGCACCTGGGGCCAAACCGGAGAGACCCAGTACTTC
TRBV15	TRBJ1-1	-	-	CATSRAAGTEAFF	TGTGCCACCAGCAGAGCCGCCGGGACTGAAGCTTTCTTT
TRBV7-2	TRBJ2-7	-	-	CASSPHLNSGIEQYF	TGTGCCAGCAGCCCACACCTTAATTCAGGGATCGAGCAGTACTTC
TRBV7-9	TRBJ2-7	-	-	CASSLVGLEQYF	TGTGCCAGCAGCTTAGTGGGGCTCGAGCAGTACTTC
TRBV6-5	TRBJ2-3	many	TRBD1	CASIPTGGVLDTQYF	TGTGCCAGCATCCCAACAGGGGGCGTTTTGGATACGCAGTATTTT
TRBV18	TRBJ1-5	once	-	CASSPGQVLDQPQHF	TGTGCCAGCTCACCAGGGCAGGTGTTAGATCAGCCCCAGCATTTT
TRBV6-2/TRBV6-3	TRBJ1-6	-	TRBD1	CASSYPKRTGPRSSYNSPLHF	TGTGCCAGCAGTTACCCCAAGAGGACAGGACCCAGAAGCTCCTATAATTCACCCCTCCACTTT
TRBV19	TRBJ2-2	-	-	CASSISLNTGELFF	TGTGCCAGTAGTATAAGCTTGAACACCGGGGAGCTGTTTTTT
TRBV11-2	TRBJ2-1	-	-	CASSRRSYEQFF	TGTGCCAGCAGCCGTCGGTCCTATGAGCAGTTCTTC
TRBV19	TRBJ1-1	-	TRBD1	CASSSHQGARRTEAFF	TGTGCCAGTAGTAGCCATCAGGGGGCGCGGAGAACTGAAGCTTTCTTT
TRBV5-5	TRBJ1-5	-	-	CASSLDGTNQPQHF	TGTGCCAGCAGCTTGGACGGGACAAATCAGCCCCAGCATTTT
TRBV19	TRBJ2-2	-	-	CASNQIGELFF	TGTGCCAGTAATCAGATCGGGGAGCTGTTTTTT
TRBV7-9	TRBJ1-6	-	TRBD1	CASSPATVTGTVNSPLHF	TGTGCCAGCAGCCCCGCGACGGTCACCGGGACAGTAAATTCACCCCTCCACTTT
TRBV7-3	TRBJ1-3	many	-	CASSGGSGNTIYF	TGTGCCAGCAGCGGAGGGTCTGGAAACACCATATATTTT
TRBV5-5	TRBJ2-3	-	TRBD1	CASSFRGPSTDTQYF	TGTGCCAGCAGCTTCAGGGGGCCTAGCACAGATACGCAGTATTTT
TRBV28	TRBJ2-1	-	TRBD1	CASSLSPPLGTGLYNEQFF	TGTGCCAGCAGTTTATCTCCCCCGCTCGGGACAGGGCTTTACAATGAGCAGTTCTTC
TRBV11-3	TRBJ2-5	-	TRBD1	CASSSTGGQETQYF	TGTGCCAGCAGCTCCACAGGGGGCCAAGAGACCCAGTACTTC
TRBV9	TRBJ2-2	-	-	CASSPRVAEYTGELFF	TGTGCCAGCAGCCCCCGGGTAGCGGAGTACACCGGGGAGCTGTTTTTT
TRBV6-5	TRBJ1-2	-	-	CASRQKREGSGYTF	TGTGCCAGCAGGCAAAAAAGGGAGGGAAGTGGCTACACCTTC
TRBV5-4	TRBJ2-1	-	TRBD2	CASSLDQRGASYNEQFF	TGTGCCAGCAGCTTGGATCAGCGGGGGGCCTCCTACAATGAGCAGTTCTTC
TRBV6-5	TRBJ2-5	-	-	CASSSPAKTQYF	TGTGCCAGCAGTTCTCCAGCGAAGACCCAGTACTTC
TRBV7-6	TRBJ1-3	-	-	CASSLGGRGETAGNTIYF	TGTGCCAGCAGCTTAGGGGGCCGTGGGGAAACGGCTGGAAACACCATATATTTT
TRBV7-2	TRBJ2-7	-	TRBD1	CASSLQGGYYEQYF	TGTGCCAGCAGCTTACAAGGGGGCTACTACGAGCAGTACTTC
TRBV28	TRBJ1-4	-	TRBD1	CASSRDSSNEKLFF	TGTGCCAGCAGTCGGGACAGCTCTAATGAAAAACTGTTTTTT
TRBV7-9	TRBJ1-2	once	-	CASSLPSEQGHVDGYTF	TGTGCCAGCAGCCTACCGTCGGAACAGGGACATGTCGATGGCTACACCTTC
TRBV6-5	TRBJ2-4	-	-	CASRQQGAKNIQYF	TGTGCCAGCAGGCAACAGGGTGCCAAAAACATTCAGTACTTC
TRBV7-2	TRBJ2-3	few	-	CASRRLVTDTQYF	TGTGCCAGCAGAAGATTAGTCACAGATACGCAGTATTTT
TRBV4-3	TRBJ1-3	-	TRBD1	CASSRTTGVGGNTIYF	TGCGCCAGCAGCCGAACCACAGGGGTCGGCGGAAACACCATATATTTT
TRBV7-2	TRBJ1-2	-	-	CASSFGGTPNDGYTF	TGTGCCAGCAGCTTCGGGGGAACGCCCAACGATGGCTACACCTTC
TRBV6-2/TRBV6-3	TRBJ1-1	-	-	CASSYSTGLGEAFF	TGTGCCAGCAGTTACTCGACAGGTCTAGGGGAAGCTTTCTTT
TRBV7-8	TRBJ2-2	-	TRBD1	CASSPWTGANTGELFF	TGTGCCAGCAGCCCTTGGACAGGGGCGAACACCGGGGAGCTGTTTTTT
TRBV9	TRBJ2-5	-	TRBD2	CASSGSHLAGGREETQYF	TGTGCCAGCAGCGGGAGTCACCTTGCGGGGGGGCGCGAGGAGACCCAGTACTTC
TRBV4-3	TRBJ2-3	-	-	CASSQQGQTDTQYF	TGCGCCAGCAGCCAACAGGGTCAGACAGATACGCAGTATTTT
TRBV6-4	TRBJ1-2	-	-	CASSDGLLEVYGYTF	TGTGCCAGCAGTGACGGGCTCCTCGAAGTGTATGGCTACACCTTC
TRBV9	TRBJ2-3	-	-	CASSVEVIGGGDTQYF	TGTGCCAGCAGCGTAGAGGTTATAGGGGGTGGAGATACGCAGTATTTT
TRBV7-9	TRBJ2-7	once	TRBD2	CASSQGGLAALYSYEQYF	TGTGCCAGCAGCCAGGGAGGACTAGCGGCCCTATACTCCTACGAGCAGTACTTC
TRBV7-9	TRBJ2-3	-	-	CASSLKRDTQYF	TGTGCCAGCAGCTTAAAGCGGGATACGCAGTATTTT
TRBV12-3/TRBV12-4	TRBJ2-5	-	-	CASSAGFQETQYF	TGTGCCAGCAGTGCAGGTTTCCAAGAGACCCAGTACTTC
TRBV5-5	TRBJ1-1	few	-	CASSQQGRGTEAFF	TGTGCCAGCAGCCAACAGGGAAGGGGCACTGAAGCTTTCTTT
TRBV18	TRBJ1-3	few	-	CASSPPENTIYF	TGTGCCAGCTCACCACCGGAGAACACCATATATTTT
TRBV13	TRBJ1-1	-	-	CASSFRVGWDTEAFF	TGTGCCAGCAGCTTCAGGGTCGGGTGGGACACTGAAGCTTTCTTT
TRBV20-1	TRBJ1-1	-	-	CSASFTSSEAFF	TGCAGTGCTAGTTTCACTAGTAGTGAAGCTTTCTTT
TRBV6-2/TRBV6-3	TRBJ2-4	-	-	CASSFKTPNIQYF	TGTGCCAGCAGTTTTAAGACACCAAACATTCAGTACTTC
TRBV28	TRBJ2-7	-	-	CASRQELGGSYEQYF	TGTGCCAGCAGACAAGAACTTGGGGGGTCCTACGAGCAGTACTTC
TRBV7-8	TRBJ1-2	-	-	CASSLNRVGYGYTF	TGTGCCAGCAGCTTAAACAGGGTGGGGTATGGCTACACCTTC
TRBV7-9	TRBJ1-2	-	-	CASSPGGEVEGYTF	TGTGCCAGCAGCCCCGGCGGGGAAGTGGAGGGCTACACCTTC
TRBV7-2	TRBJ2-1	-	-	CASSWVTGDGGFF	TGTGCCAGCAGCTGGGTCACAGGGGACGGGGGGTTCTTC
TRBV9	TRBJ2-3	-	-	CASSVVARDTQYF	TGTGCCAGCAGCGTAGTTGCCAGAGATACGCAGTATTTT
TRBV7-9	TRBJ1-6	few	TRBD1	CASSLSRQGGSPLHF	TGTGCCAGCAGCTTATCTCGGCAGGGGGGTTCACCCCTCCACTTT
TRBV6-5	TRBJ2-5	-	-	CASSYAGQGMETQYF	TGTGCCAGCAGTTACGCCGGGCAGGGGATGGAGACCCAGTACTTC